The text below deals with one TCR beta chain. Its antigen is unknown. Per-base quality was not reported, and no clone a single base away is much larger than it. Instrument used: Illumina HiSeq 2500. Quantitative 5'-RACE with molecular barcodes was used to prepare TCR beta libraries. The original methods were these. Disease-linked TCR variants were identified with a new computational method built on a probabilistic model of VDJ rearrangement. The public sequencing data were trimmed at Q25 with fastp and processed into clonotypes with MiXCR by TCRdb, which kept only in-frame beta chains. Rows with a matching CDR3 protein are joined into one entry that keeps the most common DNA and genes. TCRdb assigned the V and J calls; the authors' analysis was not used. Counted in this sample were about 350,000 distinct CDR3 sequences; 20% to 25% of them appeared once. The ten largest clones take up around 13% of the sample.

The sample belongs to a study of CD8 T cells in ankylosing spondylitis (dated by TCRdb to 2015 to 2018). Some background on the complete study: The study set out to find disease-linked TCR variants by profiling T cell receptor beta repertoires in ankylosing spondylitis patients and healthy donors. Peripheral blood was sampled, and synovial fluid was also collected from ankylosing spondylitis patients. In total, the full study cohort was made up of some 100 healthy donors and approximately 24 ankylosing spondylitis patients.

The investigation overall reported the following: In peripheral blood, the disease-linked clones were found at relatively low frequencies and had a CD8+ phenotype. A TCR beta motif made up of under ten highly homologous amino acid variants appeared to be characteristic of blood from ankylosing spondylitis patients. Some of the motif variants had been reported before in the synovial fluid and blood of reactive arthritis patients, a finding that suggests common disease-initiation mechanisms. Significant enrichment of the disease-linked clones was reported in matched synovial fluid samples from ankylosing spondylitis patients.

Cut back by 2 bases and 1 base, the V and J ends lie 6 bases apart. The germline V gene gives CDR1 as MGHRA and CDR2 as YSYEKL. Its CDR3 holds 13 amino acids, cysteine through phenylalanine. Only the CDR3 DNA is retained, 39 bases long and in frame from the first base. Sequencing was done on a sample of blood, either unsorted or a sorted T cell fraction (not recorded which). This sequence uses TRBV4-1 and TRBJ2-7; the D gene cannot be named for sure. The TCR originated in a male donor with ankylosing spondylitis or in good health (not recorded which). The CDR3 in this case is CASSQLGSYEQYF. The nucleotides read TGCGCCAGCAGCCAACTAGGGTCCTACGAGCAGTACTTC.